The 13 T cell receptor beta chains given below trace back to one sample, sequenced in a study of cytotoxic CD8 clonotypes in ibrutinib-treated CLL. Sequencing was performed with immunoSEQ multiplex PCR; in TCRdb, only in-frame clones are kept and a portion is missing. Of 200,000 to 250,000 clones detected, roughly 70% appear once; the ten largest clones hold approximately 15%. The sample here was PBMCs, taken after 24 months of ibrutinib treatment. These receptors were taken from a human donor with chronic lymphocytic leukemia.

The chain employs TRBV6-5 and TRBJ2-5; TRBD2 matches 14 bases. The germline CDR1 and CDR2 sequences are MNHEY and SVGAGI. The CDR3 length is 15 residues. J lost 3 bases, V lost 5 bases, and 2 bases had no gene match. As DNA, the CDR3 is TGTGCCAGCAGTCCGGGACTAGCGGGAGAAGAGACCCAGTACTTC. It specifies CASSPGLAGEETQYF.

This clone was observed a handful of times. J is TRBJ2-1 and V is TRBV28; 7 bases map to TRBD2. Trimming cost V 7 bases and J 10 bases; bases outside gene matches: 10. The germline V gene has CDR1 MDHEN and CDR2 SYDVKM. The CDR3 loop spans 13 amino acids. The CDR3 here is CASNTGNGREQFF. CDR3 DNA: TGTGCCAGCAATACTGGGAACGGGAGGGAGCAGTTCTTC.

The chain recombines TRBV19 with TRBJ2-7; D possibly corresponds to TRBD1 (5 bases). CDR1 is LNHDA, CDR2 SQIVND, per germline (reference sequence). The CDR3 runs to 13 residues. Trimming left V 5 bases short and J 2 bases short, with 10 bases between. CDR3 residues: CASSSQGTYEQYF. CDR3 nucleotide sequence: TGTGCCAGTAGTTCTCAGGGTACCTACGAGCAGTACTTC.

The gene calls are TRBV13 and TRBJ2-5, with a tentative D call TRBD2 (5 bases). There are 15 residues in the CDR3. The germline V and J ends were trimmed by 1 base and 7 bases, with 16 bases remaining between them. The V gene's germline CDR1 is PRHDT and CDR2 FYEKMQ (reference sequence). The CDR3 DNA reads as TGTGCCAGCAGCTTAGTGCCCGGGGAATGGGGGACCCAGTACTTC. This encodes CASSLVPGEWGTQYF. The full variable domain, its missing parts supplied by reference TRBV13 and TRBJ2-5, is AAGVIQSPRHLIKEKRETATLKCYPIPRHDTVYWYQQGPGQDPQFLISFYEKMQSDKGSIPDRFSAQQFSDYHSELNMSSLELGDSALYFCASSLVPGEWGTQYFGPGTRLLVL.

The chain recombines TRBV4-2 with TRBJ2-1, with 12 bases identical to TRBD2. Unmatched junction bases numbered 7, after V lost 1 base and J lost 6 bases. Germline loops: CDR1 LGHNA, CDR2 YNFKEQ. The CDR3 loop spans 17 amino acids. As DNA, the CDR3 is TGTGCCAGCAGCCAAGGACTAGCGGGAGATCGCGGCAATGAGCAGTTCTTC. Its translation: CASSQGLAGDRGNEQFF.

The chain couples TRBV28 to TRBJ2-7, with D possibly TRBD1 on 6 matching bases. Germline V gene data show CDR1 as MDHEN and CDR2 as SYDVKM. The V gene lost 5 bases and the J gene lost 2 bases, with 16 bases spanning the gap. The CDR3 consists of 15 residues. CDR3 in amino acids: CASSLSPDSTYEQYF. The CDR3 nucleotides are TGTGCCAGCAGTCTCTCCCCGGACAGTACCTACGAGCAGTACTTC.

CDR3 residues: CASSIPGQAPTGELFF. For the CDR3, the DNA is TGTGCCAGTTCGATTCCGGGACAGGCCCCCACCGGGGAGCTGTTTTTT. The J gene is TRBJ2-2, the V gene TRBV18; TRBD1 matches at 8 bases. The CDR3 is made up of 16 amino acids. The ends lost 9 bases at V and 4 bases at J; junction bases unmatched: 13. Per germline, CDR1 KGHSH and CDR2 LQKENI. Full variable domain (rest looked up from reference TRBV18 and TRBJ2-2): NAGVMQNPRHLVRRRGQEARLRCSPMKGHSHVYWYRQLPEEGLKFMVYLQKENIIDESGMPKERFSAEFPKEGPSILRIQQVVRGDSAAYFCASSIPGQAPTGELFFGEGSRLTVL.

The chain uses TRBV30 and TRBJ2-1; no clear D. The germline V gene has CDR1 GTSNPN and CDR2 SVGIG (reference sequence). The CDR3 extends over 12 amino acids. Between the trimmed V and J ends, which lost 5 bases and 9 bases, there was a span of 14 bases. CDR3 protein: CAWAGVGGEQFF. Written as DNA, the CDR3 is TGTGCCTGGGCTGGCGTGGGCGGTGAGCAGTTCTTC.

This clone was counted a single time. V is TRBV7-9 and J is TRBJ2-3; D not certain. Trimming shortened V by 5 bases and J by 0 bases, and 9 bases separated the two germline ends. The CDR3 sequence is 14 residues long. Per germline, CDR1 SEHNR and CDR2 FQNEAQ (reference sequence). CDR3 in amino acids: CASSLAVSTDTQYF. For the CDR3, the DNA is TGTGCCAGCAGCCTGGCAGTTAGCACAGATACGCAGTATTTT.

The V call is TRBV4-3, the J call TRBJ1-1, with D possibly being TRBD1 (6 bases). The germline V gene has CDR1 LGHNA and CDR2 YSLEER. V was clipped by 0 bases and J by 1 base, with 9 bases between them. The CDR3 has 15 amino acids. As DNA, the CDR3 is TGCGCCAGCAGCCAAGATTGGGGGCAGAACACTGAAGCTTTCTTT. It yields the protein CASSQDWGQNTEAFF.

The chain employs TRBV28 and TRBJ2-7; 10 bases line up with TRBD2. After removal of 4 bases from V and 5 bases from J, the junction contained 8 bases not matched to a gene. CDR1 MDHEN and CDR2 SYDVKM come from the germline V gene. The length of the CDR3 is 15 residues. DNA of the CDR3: TGTGCCAGCAGTTCTCCTAGCGGGAGATCGGACGAGCAGTACTTC. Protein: CASSSPSGRSDEQYF.

CDR3 sequence: CASSNDGGTSGDTDTQYF. In DNA, the CDR3 is TGTGCCAGCAGCAACGACGGGGGGACTAGCGGTGACACAGATACGCAGTATTTT. The V gene is TRBV13, the J gene TRBJ2-3; TRBD2 agrees at 11 bases. The CDR3 is 18 residues long. CDR1 and CDR2 from the germline V gene are PRHDT and FYEKMQ (reference sequence). With 5 bases clipped from V and 2 bases from J, the junction kept 12 bases outside the gene matches.

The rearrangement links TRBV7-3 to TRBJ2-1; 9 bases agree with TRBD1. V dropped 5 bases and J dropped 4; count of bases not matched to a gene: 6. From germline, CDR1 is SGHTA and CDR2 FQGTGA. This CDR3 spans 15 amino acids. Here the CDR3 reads CASSLLGQGYNEQFF. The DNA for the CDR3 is TGTGCCAGCAGCCTTTTGGGACAGGGATACAATGAGCAGTTCTTC.